Listed here is a single TCR beta chain. Assay used: immunoSEQ multiplex PCR; TCRdb lists only in-frame clones, some missing. The data hold 200,000 to 250,000 clones, with approximately 81% observed a single time. The CDR3 has 15 residues. In germline, CDR1 is MNHEY, CDR2 SMNVEV (reference sequence). Deletions cut 3 bases from V and 4 bases from J, with 10 bases between. This sample was taken from a study of blood T cell repertoires in COVID-19. As for the study in general: PBMCs, B-cell-depleted T cells, or T cells were the source of the cDNA or gDNA that made up the material.

The sequenced material came from peripheral blood. This sequence was found in a man in his forties with acute or convalescent COVID-19. The V gene is TRBV27, the J gene TRBJ1-6; D is perhaps TRBD1 (6 bases). The CDR3 is CASSFRTEYNSPLHF. The CDR3 DNA is TGTGCCAGCAGTTTCAGGACAGAGTATAATTCACCCCTCCACTTT.